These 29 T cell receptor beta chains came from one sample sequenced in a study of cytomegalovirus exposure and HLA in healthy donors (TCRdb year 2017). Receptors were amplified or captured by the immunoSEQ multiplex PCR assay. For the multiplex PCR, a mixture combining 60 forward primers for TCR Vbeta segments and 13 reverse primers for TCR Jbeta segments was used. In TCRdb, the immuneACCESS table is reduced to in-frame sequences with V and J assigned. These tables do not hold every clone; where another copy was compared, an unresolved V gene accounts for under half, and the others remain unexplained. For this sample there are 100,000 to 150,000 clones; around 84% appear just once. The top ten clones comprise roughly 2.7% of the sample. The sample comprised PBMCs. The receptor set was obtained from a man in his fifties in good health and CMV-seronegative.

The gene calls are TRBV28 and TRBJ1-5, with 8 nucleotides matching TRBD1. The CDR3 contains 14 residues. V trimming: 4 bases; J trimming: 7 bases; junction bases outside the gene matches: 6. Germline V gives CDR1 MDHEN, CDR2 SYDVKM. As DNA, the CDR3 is TGTGCCAGCAGTTCGGACAGGGTGGTCCAGCCCCAGCATTTT. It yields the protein CASSSDRVVQPQHF.

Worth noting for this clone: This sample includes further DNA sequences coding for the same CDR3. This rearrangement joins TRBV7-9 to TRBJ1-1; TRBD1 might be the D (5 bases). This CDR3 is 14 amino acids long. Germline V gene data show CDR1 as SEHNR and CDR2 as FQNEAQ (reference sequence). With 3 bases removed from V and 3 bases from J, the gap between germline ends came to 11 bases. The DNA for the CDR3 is TGTGCCAGCAGCTTGGGCCAAGGGGACACTGAAGCTTTCTTT. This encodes CASSLGQGDTEAFF.

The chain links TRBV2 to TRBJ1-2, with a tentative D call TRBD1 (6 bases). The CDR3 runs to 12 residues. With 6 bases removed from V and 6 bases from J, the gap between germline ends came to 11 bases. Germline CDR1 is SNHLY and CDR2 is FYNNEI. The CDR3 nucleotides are TGTGCCAGCAGCGTGACAGGAGATGGCTACACCTTC. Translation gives CASSVTGDGYTF.

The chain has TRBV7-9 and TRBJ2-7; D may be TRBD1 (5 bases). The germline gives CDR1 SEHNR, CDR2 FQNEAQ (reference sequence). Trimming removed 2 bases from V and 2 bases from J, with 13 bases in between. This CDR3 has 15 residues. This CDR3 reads CASSLLGVPTYEQYF. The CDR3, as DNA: TGTGCCAGCAGCTTACTAGGGGTCCCAACCTACGAGCAGTACTTC. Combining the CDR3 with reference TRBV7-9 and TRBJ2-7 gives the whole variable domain DTGVSQNPRHKITKRGQNVTFRCDPISEHNRLYWYRQTLGQGPEFLTYFQNEAQLEKSRLLSDRFSAERPKGSFSTLEIQRTEQGDSAMYLCASSLLGVPTYEQYFGPGTRLTVT.

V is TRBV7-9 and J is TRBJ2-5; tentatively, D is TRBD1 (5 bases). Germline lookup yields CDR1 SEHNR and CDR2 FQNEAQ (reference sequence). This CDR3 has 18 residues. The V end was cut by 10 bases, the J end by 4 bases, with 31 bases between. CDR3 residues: CANANRSGRGLRVETQYF. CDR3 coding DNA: TGTGCCAACGCCAATAGATCGGGTAGGGGTCTTCGGGTAGAGACCCAGTACTTC.

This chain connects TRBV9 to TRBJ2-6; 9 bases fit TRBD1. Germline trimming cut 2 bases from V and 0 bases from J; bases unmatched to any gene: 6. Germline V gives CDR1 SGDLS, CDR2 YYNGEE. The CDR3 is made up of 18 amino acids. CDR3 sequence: CASSVGQGGLSGANVLTF. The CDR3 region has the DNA TGTGCCAGCAGCGTGGGACAGGGCGGCCTCTCTGGGGCCAACGTCCTGACTTTC.

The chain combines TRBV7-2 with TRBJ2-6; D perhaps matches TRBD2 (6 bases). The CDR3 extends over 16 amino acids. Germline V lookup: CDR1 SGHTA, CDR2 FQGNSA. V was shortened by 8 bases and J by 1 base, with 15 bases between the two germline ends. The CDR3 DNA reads TGTGCCAGCCAAGGTGGGGGGACTTCTGGGGCCAACGTCCTGACTTTC. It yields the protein CASQGGGTSGANVLTF.

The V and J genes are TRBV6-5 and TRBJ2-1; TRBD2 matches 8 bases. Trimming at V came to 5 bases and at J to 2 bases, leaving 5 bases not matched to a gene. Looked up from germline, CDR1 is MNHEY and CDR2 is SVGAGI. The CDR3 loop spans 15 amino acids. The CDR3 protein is CASSVLAVAYNEQFF. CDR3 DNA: TGTGCCAGCAGTGTACTAGCGGTCGCCTACAATGAGCAGTTCTTC.

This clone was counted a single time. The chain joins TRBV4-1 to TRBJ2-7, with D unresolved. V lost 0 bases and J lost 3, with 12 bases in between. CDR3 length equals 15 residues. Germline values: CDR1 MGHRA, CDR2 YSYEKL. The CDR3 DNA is TGCGCCAGCAGCCAAGATCTGGCGGAATACTACGAGCAGTACTTC. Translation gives CASSQDLAEYYEQYF.

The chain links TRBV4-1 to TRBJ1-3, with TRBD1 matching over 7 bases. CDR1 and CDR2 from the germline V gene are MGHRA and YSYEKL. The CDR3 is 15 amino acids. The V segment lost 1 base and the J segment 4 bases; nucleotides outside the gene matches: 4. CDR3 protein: CASSQGRGLGNTIYF. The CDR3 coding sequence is TGCGCCAGCAGCCAAGGTAGGGGGCTCGGAAACACCATATATTTT.

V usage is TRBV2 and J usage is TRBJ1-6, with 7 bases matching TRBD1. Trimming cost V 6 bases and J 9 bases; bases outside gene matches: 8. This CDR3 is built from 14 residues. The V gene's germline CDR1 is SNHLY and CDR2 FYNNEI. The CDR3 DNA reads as TGTGCCAGCAGGAGGGGGCAGGTGGGTTCACCCCTCCACTTT. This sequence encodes CASRRGQVGSPLHF.

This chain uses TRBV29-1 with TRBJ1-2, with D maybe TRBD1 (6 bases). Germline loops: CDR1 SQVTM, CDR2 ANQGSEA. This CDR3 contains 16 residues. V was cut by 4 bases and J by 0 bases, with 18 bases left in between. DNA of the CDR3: TGCAGCGTTGTTGGGGGGGGACACCCAGCTAACTATGGCTACACCTTC. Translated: CSVVGGGHPANYGYTF. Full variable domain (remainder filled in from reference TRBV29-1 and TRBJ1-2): SAVISQKPSRDICQRGTSLTIQCQVDSQVTMMFWYRQQPGQSLTLIATANQGSEATYESGFVIDKFPISRPNLTFSTLTVSNMSPEDSSIYLCSVVGGGHPANYGYTFGSGTRLTVV.

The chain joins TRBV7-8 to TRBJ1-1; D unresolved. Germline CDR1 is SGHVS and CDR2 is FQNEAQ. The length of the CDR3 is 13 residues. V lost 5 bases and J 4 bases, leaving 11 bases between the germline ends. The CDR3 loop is CASSPRFRTEAFF. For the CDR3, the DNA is TGTGCCAGCAGCCCGAGATTTCGCACTGAAGCTTTCTTT.

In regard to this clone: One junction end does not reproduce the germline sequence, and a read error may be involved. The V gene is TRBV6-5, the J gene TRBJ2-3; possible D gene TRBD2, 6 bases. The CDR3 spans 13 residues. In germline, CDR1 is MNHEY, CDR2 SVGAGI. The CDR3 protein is CANSRDFKDTQYF. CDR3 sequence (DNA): TGTGCCAACAGTCGGGACTTTAAGGATACGCAGTATTTT.

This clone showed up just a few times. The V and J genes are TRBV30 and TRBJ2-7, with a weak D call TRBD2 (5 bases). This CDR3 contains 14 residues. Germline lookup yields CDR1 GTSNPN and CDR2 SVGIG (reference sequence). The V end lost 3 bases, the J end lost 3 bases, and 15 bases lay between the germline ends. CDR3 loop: CAWSPKAADYEQYF. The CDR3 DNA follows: TGTGCCTGGAGCCCCAAAGCGGCGGACTACGAGCAGTACTTC.

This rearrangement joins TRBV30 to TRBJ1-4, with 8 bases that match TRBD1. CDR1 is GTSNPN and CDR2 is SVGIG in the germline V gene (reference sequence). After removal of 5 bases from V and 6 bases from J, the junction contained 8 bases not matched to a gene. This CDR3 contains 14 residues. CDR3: CAWDRTGSDEKLFF. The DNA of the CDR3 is TGTGCCTGGGACAGGACAGGGTCGGATGAAAAACTGTTTTTT.

The CDR3: CASRATGSVYNEQFF. The CDR3, as DNA: TGTGCCAGCAGGGCGACGGGTAGCGTCTACAATGAGCAGTTCTTC. This chain links TRBV6-5 with TRBJ2-1, with a tentative D call TRBD2 (5 bases). Deletions cut 6 bases from V and 3 bases from J, with 15 bases between. The germline V gene encodes CDR1 MNHEY and CDR2 SVGAGI. CDR3 size: 15 residues.

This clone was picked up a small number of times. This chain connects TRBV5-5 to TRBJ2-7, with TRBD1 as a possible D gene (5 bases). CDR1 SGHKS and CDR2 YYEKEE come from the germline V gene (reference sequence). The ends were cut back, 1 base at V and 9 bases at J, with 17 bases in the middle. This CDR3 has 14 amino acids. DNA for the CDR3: TGTGCCAGCAGCTTGACCCCGGACAATGTCGGGCAGTACTTC. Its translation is CASSLTPDNVGQYF. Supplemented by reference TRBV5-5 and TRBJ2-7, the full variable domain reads DAGVTQSPTHLIKTRGQQVTLRCSPISGHKSVSWYQQVLGQGPQFIFQYYEKEERGRGNFPDRFSARQFPNYSSELNVNALLLGDSALYLCASSLTPDNVGQYFGPGTRLTVT.

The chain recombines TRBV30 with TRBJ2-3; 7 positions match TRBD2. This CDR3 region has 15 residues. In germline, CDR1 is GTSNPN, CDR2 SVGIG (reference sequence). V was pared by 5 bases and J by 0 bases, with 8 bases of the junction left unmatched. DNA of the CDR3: TGTGCCTGGGCCTCACTAGCGACTAGCACAGATACGCAGTATTTT. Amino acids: CAWASLATSTDTQYF.

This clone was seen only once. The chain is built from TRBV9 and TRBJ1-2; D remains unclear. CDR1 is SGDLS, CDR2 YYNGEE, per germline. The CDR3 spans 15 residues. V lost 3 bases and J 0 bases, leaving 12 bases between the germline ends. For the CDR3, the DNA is TGTGCCAGCAGCGGAAGTACAGTGGCTAACTATGGCTACACCTTC. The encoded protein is CASSGSTVANYGYTF.

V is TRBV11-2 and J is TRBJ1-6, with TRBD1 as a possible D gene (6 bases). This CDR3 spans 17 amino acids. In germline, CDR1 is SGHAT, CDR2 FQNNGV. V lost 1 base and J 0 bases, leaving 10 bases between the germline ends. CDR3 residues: CASSLASGVSYNSPLHF. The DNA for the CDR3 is TGTGCCAGCAGCTTAGCTTCAGGGGTCTCCTATAATTCACCCCTCCACTTT.

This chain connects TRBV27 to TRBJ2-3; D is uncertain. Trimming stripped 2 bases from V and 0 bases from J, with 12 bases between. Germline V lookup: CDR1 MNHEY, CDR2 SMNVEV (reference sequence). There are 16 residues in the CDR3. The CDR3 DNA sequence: TGTGCCAGCAGTTTAATGGTAAAGACTAGCACAGATACGCAGTATTTT. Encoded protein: CASSLMVKTSTDTQYF.

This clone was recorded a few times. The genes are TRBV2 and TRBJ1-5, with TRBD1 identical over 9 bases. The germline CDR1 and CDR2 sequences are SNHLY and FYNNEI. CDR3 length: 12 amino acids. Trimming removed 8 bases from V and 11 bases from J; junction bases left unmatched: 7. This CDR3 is CASRDRVRAQHF. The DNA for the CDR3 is TGTGCCAGCCGGGACAGGGTTAGGGCCCAGCATTTT.

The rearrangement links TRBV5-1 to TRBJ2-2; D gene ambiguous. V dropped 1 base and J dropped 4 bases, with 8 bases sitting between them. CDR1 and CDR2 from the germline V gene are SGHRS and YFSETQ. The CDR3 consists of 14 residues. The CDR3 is CASSLMTRTGELFF. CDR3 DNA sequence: TGCGCCAGCAGCTTGATGACACGCACCGGGGAGCTGTTTTTT.

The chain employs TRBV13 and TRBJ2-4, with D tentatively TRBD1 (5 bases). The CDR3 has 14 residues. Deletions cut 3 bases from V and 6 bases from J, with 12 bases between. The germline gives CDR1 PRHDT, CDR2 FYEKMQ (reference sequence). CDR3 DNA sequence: TGTGCCAGCAGCTTTACAGGAGCCCTAAACATTCAGTACTTC. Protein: CASSFTGALNIQYF.

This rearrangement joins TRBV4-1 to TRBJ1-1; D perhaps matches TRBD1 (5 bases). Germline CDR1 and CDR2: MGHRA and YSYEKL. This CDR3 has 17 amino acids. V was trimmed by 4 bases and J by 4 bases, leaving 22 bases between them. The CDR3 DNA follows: TGCGCCAGCAGCCTAATGGGTGGGGCGGGATTGGGCACTGAAGCTTTCTTT. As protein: CASSLMGGAGLGTEAFF.

The CDR3 DNA reads TGTGCCAGCAGCTTAGTCGGGGATGAGCAGTTCTTC. As protein: CASSLVGDEQFF. The chain couples TRBV7-9 to TRBJ2-1; weak D call: TRBD2 (5 bases). This CDR3 region has 12 residues. V lost 1 base to trimming and J lost 8 bases, with 6 bases between them. The V gene's germline CDR1 is SEHNR and CDR2 FQNEAQ (reference sequence).

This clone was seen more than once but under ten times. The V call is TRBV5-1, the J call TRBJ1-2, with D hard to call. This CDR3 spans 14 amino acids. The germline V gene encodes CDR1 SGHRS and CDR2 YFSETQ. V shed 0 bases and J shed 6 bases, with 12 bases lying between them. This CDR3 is CASSLGSERDGYTF. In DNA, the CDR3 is TGCGCCAGCAGCTTGGGTTCGGAGAGGGATGGCTACACCTTC.

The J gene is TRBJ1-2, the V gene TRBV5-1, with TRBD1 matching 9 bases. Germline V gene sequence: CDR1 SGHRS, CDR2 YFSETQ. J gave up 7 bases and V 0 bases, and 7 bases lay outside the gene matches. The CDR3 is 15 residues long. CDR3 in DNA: TGCGCCAGCAGCTTGGCCCCCGGGACAGGGTCTGGCTACACCTTC. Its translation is CASSLAPGTGSGYTF. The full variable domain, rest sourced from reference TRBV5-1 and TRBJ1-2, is KAGVTQTPRYLIKTRGQQVTLSCSPISGHRSVSWYQQTPGQGLQFLFEYFSETQRNKGNFPGRFSGRQFSNSRSEMNVSTLELGDSALYLCASSLAPGTGSGYTFGSGTRLTVV.